These 27 T cell receptor beta chains share one sample of origin, sequenced in a study of long-term antiretroviral therapy in people with HIV. The assay used was immunoSEQ (version v3.0), run at survey level. Profiled with immunoSEQ multiplex PCR; TCRdb holds only in-frame clones, not every one. The sample holds tens of thousands of clones; about 85% are singletons and the top ten take under 15%. The sample was unsorted PBMCs, taken 1.1 years after starting antiretroviral therapy. The origin of the receptors is a man younger than 30 with HIV.

The chain combines TRBV4-2 with TRBJ2-3; no reliable D call. Looked up from germline, CDR1 is LGHNA and CDR2 is YNFKEQ. V was clipped by 4 bases and J by 5 bases, with 13 bases between them. This CDR3 comprises 14 residues. This chain's CDR3 is CASSLEILRDTQYF. CDR3 nucleotide sequence: TGTGCCAGCAGCCTGGAAATCCTCCGAGATACGCAGTATTTT.

V and J are TRBV27 and TRBJ2-7; D is ambiguous. V lost 0 bases to trimming and J lost 2 bases, with 11 bases between them. This CDR3 region has 15 residues. Germline V gene sequence: CDR1 MNHEY, CDR2 SMNVEV (reference sequence). CDR3 DNA sequence: TGTGCCAGCAGTTTATCGAATTGGGGAACCTACGAGCAGTACTTC. Residues: CASSLSNWGTYEQYF.

The chain joins TRBV2 to TRBJ2-7; no definite D call. Germline loops: CDR1 SNHLY, CDR2 FYNNEI. V was clipped by 0 bases and J by 1 base, with 7 bases between them. This CDR3 has 14 residues. For the CDR3, the DNA is TGTGCCAGCAGTGAAGCGGGGTCGTCCTACGAGCAGTACTTC. Its protein is CASSEAGSSYEQYF.

The chain has TRBV4-3 and TRBJ1-5; D might be TRBD1 (5 bases). This CDR3 spans 16 amino acids. V was cut by 3 bases and J by 3 bases, with 15 bases left in between. Per germline, CDR1 LGHNA and CDR2 YSLEER. The CDR3, as DNA: TGCGCCAGCAGCCAGGGGGTGGTGGAGCTCAATCAGCCCCAGCATTTT. This codes for CASSQGVVELNQPQHF.

This sequence joins TRBV11-2 and TRBJ2-3, with 7 positions matching TRBD1. Losses at the gene ends were 5 bases for V and 5 bases for J; bases not matched to a gene: 10. Germline values: CDR1 SGHAT, CDR2 FQNNGV. This CDR3 region has 15 residues. CDR3 in amino acids: CASSLSWTGKDTQYF. The CDR3 bases are TGTGCCAGCAGCCTTTCCTGGACAGGCAAAGATACGCAGTATTTT.

The genes are TRBV25-1 and TRBJ2-5, with D perhaps matching TRBD1 (6 bases). The DNA end is more similar to TRBJ2-7, so the J call may be wrong. This CDR3 comprises 14 residues. Germline assignment: CDR1 MGHDK and CDR2 SYGVNS. As DNA, the CDR3 is TGTGCCAGCAGTGAATCTCGGGACACCCCCGAGCAGTACTTC. Protein sequence: CASSESRDTPEQYF.

CDR3 sequence: CASSQHSTDPSYEQYF. CDR3 DNA sequence: TGCGCCAGCAGCCAACACTCGACAGACCCTTCCTACGAGCAGTACTTC. The rearrangement joins TRBV4-3 to TRBJ2-7, with D maybe TRBD1 (5 bases). The length of the CDR3 is 16 residues. Germline-derived CDR1 and CDR2 are LGHNA and YSLEER. Trimming pared 2 bases from V and 1 base from J, leaving 15 bases between.

The chain links TRBV28 to TRBJ2-3, with 9 bases lining up with TRBD1. CDR1 is MDHEN and CDR2 is SYDVKM in the germline V gene. The CDR3 runs 14 residues. V was clipped by 7 bases and J by 4 bases; unmatched bases: 6. The CDR3 bases are TGTGCCAGCACCTTGGACAGGGGCCCAGATACGCAGTATTTT. Its protein is CASTLDRGPDTQYF.

This clone turned up a few times. The CDR3 spells CASSLGREQYF. The CDR3 nucleotides read TGTGCCAGCAGCTTGGGGAGGGAGCAGTACTTC. The J gene is TRBJ2-7, the V gene TRBV7-3; a possible D gene is TRBD2 (6 bases). The CDR3 loop spans 11 amino acids. Per the germline V gene, CDR1 is SGHTA and CDR2 is FQGTGA. V was pared by 3 bases and J by 7 bases, with 7 bases between.

This chain connects TRBV6-5 to TRBJ2-2; no clear D. The CDR3 is made up of 13 amino acids. CDR1 is MNHEY and CDR2 is SVGAGI in the germline V gene. V lost 2 bases, J lost 1 base, and 2 bases lay in between. CDR3: CASSYKNTGELFF. DNA of the CDR3: TGTGCCAGCAGTTACAAGAACACCGGGGAGCTGTTTTTT.

The V and J genes are TRBV5-5 and TRBJ2-7; 7 positions agree with TRBD1. V lost 1 base and J lost 3; bases outside the gene matches: 1. Germline V gene lookup returns CDR1 SGHKS and CDR2 YYEKEE (reference sequence). The CDR3 extends over 13 amino acids. The CDR3 sequence: CASSLRTGYEQYF. DNA for the CDR3: TGTGCCAGCAGCTTGCGGACAGGCTACGAGCAGTACTTC.

Judged by abundance, this clone is medium-sized. This same CDR3 is encoded by further DNA sequences in the sample. This chain links TRBV19 with TRBJ2-7, with D maybe TRBD2 (5 bases). CDR1 and CDR2 from the germline V gene are LNHDA and SQIVND (reference sequence). CDR3 size: 13 residues. The ends were cut back, 1 base at V and 7 bases at J, with 11 bases in the middle. The CDR3 sequence: CASSIADGDEQYF. The CDR3 coding sequence is TGTGCCAGTAGTATAGCGGACGGGGATGAGCAGTACTTC. Based on the CDR3 plus reference TRBV19 and TRBJ2-7, the full variable domain is DGGITQSPKYLFRKEGQNVTLSCEQNLNHDAMYWYRQDPGQGLRLIYYSQIVNDFQKGDIAEGYSVSREKKESFPLTVTSAQKNPTAFYLCASSIADGDEQYFGPGTRLTVT.

The V and J genes are TRBV7-9 and TRBJ2-1; 11 positions agree with TRBD2. Per germline, CDR1 SEHNR and CDR2 FQNEAQ (reference sequence). The CDR3 sequence is 18 residues long. V lost 3 bases, J lost 8 bases, and 15 bases stayed unmatched. CDR3 DNA sequence: TGTGCCAGCAGCTTTAGAGTTTTAGCGGGAGGGCCTTGGGATGAGCAGTTCTTC. It is translated as CASSFRVLAGGPWDEQFF.

This chain connects TRBV11-2 to TRBJ2-2, with 8 nucleotides matching TRBD1. The germline V gene encodes CDR1 SGHAT and CDR2 FQNNGV. V dropped 5 bases and J dropped 0; count of bases not matched to a gene: 5. There are 16 residues in the CDR3. The CDR3 region is CASSHRGYSNTGELFF. CDR3 sequence (DNA): TGTGCCAGCAGCCACAGGGGGTATTCGAACACCGGGGAGCTGTTTTTT.

This clone appeared a few times. V usage is TRBV4-2 and J usage is TRBJ1-3, with D unclear. In germline, CDR1 is LGHNA, CDR2 YNFKEQ. This CDR3 region has 15 residues. V was cut by 1 base and J by 1 base, with 8 bases left in between. DNA of the CDR3: TGTGCCAGCAGCCAAGTCATTGGTTCTGGAAACACCATATATTTT. Its protein is CASSQVIGSGNTIYF.

This clone appeared a few times. The chain joins TRBV2 to TRBJ2-7, with 7 bases fitting TRBD1. The V segment lost 0 bases and the J segment 4 bases; nucleotides outside the gene matches: 6. This CDR3 region has 15 residues. Germline loops: CDR1 SNHLY, CDR2 FYNNEI. CDR3 sequence (DNA): TGTGCCAGCAGTGAAGCCGACAGGGTAGGATACGAGCAGTACTTC. Translating gives CASSEADRVGYEQYF.

The chain recombines TRBV7-2 with TRBJ2-5; no firm D call. The germline V and J ends were trimmed by 1 base and 0 bases, with 9 bases remaining between them. The CDR3 contains 15 residues. Germline CDR1 reads SGHTA; CDR2 reads FQGNSA. This chain's CDR3 is CASSLVGGNQETQYF. CDR3 sequence (DNA): TGTGCCAGCAGCTTAGTCGGCGGAAACCAAGAGACCCAGTACTTC.

The genes are TRBV4-1 and TRBJ2-6; 8 positions match TRBD1. This CDR3 contains 17 residues. The V gene's germline CDR1 is MGHRA and CDR2 YSYEKL. Trimming at V came to 2 bases and at J to 4 bases, leaving 7 bases not matched to a gene. This chain's CDR3 is CASSQTRQGRGANVLTF. CDR3 in DNA: TGCGCCAGCAGCCAAACCAGACAGGGGCGCGGGGCCAACGTCCTGACTTTC.

V usage is TRBV18 and J usage is TRBJ1-3; D possibly corresponds to TRBD1 (5 bases). Germline V gives CDR1 KGHSH, CDR2 LQKENI. The CDR3 spans 18 residues. Trimming left V 2 bases short and J 1 base short, with 18 bases between. CDR3 DNA: TGTGCCAGCTCACCAACGGCGCAGGGTCTAGGGTCTGGAAACACCATATATTTT. Translating gives CASSPTAQGLGSGNTIYF.

The J gene is TRBJ2-6, the V gene TRBV5-4, with TRBD1 as a possible D gene (5 bases). With 4 bases removed from V and 4 bases from J, the gap between germline ends came to 18 bases. Germline CDR1 SGHNT, CDR2 YYREEE (reference sequence). This CDR3 is built from 17 residues. CDR3 nucleotides: TGTGCCAGCAGCGGAAAACAGGTTACGTTCGGGGCCAACGTCCTGACTTTC. It specifies CASSGKQVTFGANVLTF.

DNA for the CDR3: TGTGCCAGCAGCCCGTGGGGGTCCTACGAGCAGTACTTC. Translation: CASSPWGSYEQYF. The chain uses TRBV14 and TRBJ2-7; D is perhaps TRBD1 or TRBD2 (5 bases each). The ends were cut back, 4 bases at V and 1 base at J, with 8 bases in the middle. This CDR3 region has 13 residues. Germline CDR1 reads SGHDN; CDR2 reads FVKESK.

As for this clone: At one end the junction does not follow the germline gene, possibly because of a read error. The gene calls are TRBV4-2 and TRBJ2-1; tentatively, D is TRBD1 or TRBD2 (5 bases each). This CDR3 is built from 21 residues. CDR1 is LGHNA, CDR2 YNFKEQ, per germline. CDR3 loop: CASSQEMAASLEGDTYDEQFF. CDR3 sequence (DNA): TGTGCCAGCAGCCAAGAGATGGCGGCTAGCCTTGAAGGGGATACCTACGATGAGCAGTTCTTC.

The V and J genes are TRBV28 and TRBJ2-2; 9 positions match TRBD1. J was trimmed by 4 bases and V by 2 bases; bases with no gene match: 8. Germline CDR1 reads MDHEN; CDR2 reads SYDVKM. The CDR3 has 17 amino acids. The CDR3 region is CASSLRAGTGSTGELFF. The DNA of the CDR3 is TGTGCCAGCAGTTTAAGGGCCGGGACAGGGAGCACCGGGGAGCTGTTTTTT.

J is TRBJ2-1 and V is TRBV27; the match to TRBD1 covers 10 bases. This CDR3 spans 14 amino acids. CDR1 and CDR2 (germline): MNHEY, SMNVEV (reference sequence). The junction had 3 bases not matched to a gene; V was cut back by 6 bases and J by 4 bases. The CDR3 nucleotides read TGTGCCAGCAGCGGGACAGGGGATTACAATGAGCAGTTCTTC. Protein: CASSGTGDYNEQFF.

The chain joins TRBV6-6 to TRBJ1-1; TRBD1 is a possible D gene (5 bases). The CDR3 contains 14 residues. V was cut by 6 bases and J by 1 base, with 12 bases left in between. Germline values: CDR1 MNHNY, CDR2 SVGAGI (reference sequence). The CDR3 region has the DNA TGTGCCAGCAGCCGAAACCAGGGGAACACTGAAGCTTTCTTT. This encodes CASSRNQGNTEAFF.

This clone showed up just a few times. The gene calls are TRBV15 and TRBJ1-5, with a tentative D call TRBD1 (5 bases). Germline lookup yields CDR1 LNHNV and CDR2 YYDKDF (reference sequence). V gave up 0 bases and J gave up 6 bases, with 6 bases separating them. This CDR3 comprises 13 residues. The CDR3 spells CATSRDGGQPQHF. As DNA, the CDR3 is TGTGCCACCAGCAGAGATGGGGGTCAGCCCCAGCATTTT.

The gene calls are TRBV4-1 and TRBJ1-4; D ambiguous. Germline V gene sequence: CDR1 MGHRA, CDR2 YSYEKL. V dropped 2 bases and J dropped 6 bases, with 10 bases sitting between them. The CDR3 contains 14 residues. CDR3 residues: CASSQSDGDEKLFF. In DNA, the CDR3 is TGCGCCAGCAGCCAATCGGACGGAGATGAAAAACTGTTTTTT.